These T cell receptor beta chains were read from a single sample in a study of T cell responses to AZD1222 COVID-19 vaccine. This table comes from immunoSEQ multiplex PCR, and its TCRdb copy is limited to in-frame clones, with some not included. The sample yields 100,000 to 130,000 clones, roughly 90% seen once. Source: peripheral blood, taken on day 0 of AZD1222 vaccination. The receptor source for this set is an adult in good health. Both conserved end residues are part of each CDR3. D genes are given only for firm matches. The size entry is marked missing in some rows and otherwise reads once, few, many or a size class.

TGTGCCTGGAGCCGGGACAGGGGGGTCAATGAGCAGTTCTTC	CAWSRDRGVNEQFF	TRBD1	-	TRBJ2-1	TRBV30
TGTGCCAGCAGTGAACTGAGGGGCGTTACCTACGAGCAGTACTTC	CASSELRGVTYEQYF	-	-	TRBJ2-7	TRBV6-1
TGTGCCAGCACCTACAACTATGGCTACACCTTC	CASTYNYGYTF	-	-	TRBJ1-2	TRBV28
TGCGCCAGCCTGGACGGACACAATGAGCAGTTCTTC	CASLDGHNEQFF	-	-	TRBJ2-1	TRBV5-1
TGTGCCAGCAGCTTACGGCTAGCCTTCTCCTACAATGAGCAGTTCTTC	CASSLRLAFSYNEQFF	-	-	TRBJ2-1	TRBV5-6
TGTGCCAGCAGCTTGGTTGGAGGAGGGAACACTGAAGCTTTCTTT	CASSLVGGGNTEAFF	-	-	TRBJ1-1	TRBV5-4
TGTGCCAGTAATGGGGATTCACAGGGCTCCTATGGCTACACCTTC	CASNGDSQGSYGYTF	-	-	TRBJ1-2	TRBV19
TGTGCCAGCAGCTTTACCACGGGAACCGGGGAGCTGTTTTTT	CASSFTTGTGELFF	-	-	TRBJ2-2	TRBV5-6
TGTGCCAGCAGCCAAGTAGCCGGCCCCGGAAGAGGCTACACCTTC	CASSQVAGPGRGYTF	-	once	TRBJ1-2	TRBV3-1/TRBV3-2
TGTGCCAGCAGCTCCATAGAACAGGTAGGGTTTCCGAATGAGCAGTTCTTC	CASSSIEQVGFPNEQFF	-	-	TRBJ2-1	TRBV11-2
TGTGCCTGGAGTGTTGTCAGGGGAAATCAGCCCCAGCATTTT	CAWSVVRGNQPQHF	-	-	TRBJ1-5	TRBV30
TGTGCCAGCAGCTTAGGAGTAGGGGTCGCCTACGAGCAGTACTTC	CASSLGVGVAYEQYF	-	once	TRBJ2-7	TRBV11-2
TGTGCCAGCAGTGAAAGGACCTATGGCTACACCTTC	CASSERTYGYTF	-	-	TRBJ1-2	TRBV6-1
TGTGCCAGTAGGGGGGAGCGGGGGTTGAGAGTCACTGAAGCTTTCTTT	CASRGERGLRVTEAFF	-	-	TRBJ1-1	TRBV19
TGTGCCAGCAGCCACCGGGACAGCCTCTATGGCTACACCTTC	CASSHRDSLYGYTF	TRBD1	-	TRBJ1-2	TRBV3-1/TRBV3-2
TGTGCCAGCAGTGCCGGGAACTCAGGTGGTGGCTACACCTTC	CASSAGNSGGGYTF	-	-	TRBJ1-2	TRBV27
TGTGCCAGCAGTACCCCAGGGGGTTTTGGCAATCAGCCCCAGCATTTT	CASSTPGGFGNQPQHF	TRBD1	-	TRBJ1-5	TRBV28
TGTGCCAGCTCATTACTGTCCGGACAGGGGAACACTGAAGCTTTCTTT	CASSLLSGQGNTEAFF	TRBD1	once	TRBJ1-1	TRBV18
TGTGCCAGCAGCGTAGGGGTGTCGGGGATCACTGAAGCTTTCTTT	CASSVGVSGITEAFF	-	-	TRBJ1-1	TRBV9
TGTGCCAGCACCCTCGGACTAGCAAGGAATACGCAGTATTTT	CASTLGLARNTQYF	TRBD2	-	TRBJ2-3	TRBV7-2
TGTGCCAGCAGTAGACAGACTGTAGAGCAGTTCTTC	CASSRQTVEQFF	-	-	TRBJ2-1	TRBV7-2
TGTGCCACCCAGTTGGGTATGATCTATGAGCAGTTCTTC	CATQLGMIYEQFF	-	-	TRBJ2-1	TRBV2